Sequencing of this TCR beta chain was carried out in a study of T cells in Graves' hyperthyroidism and ophthalmopathy (dated by TCRdb to between 2018 and 2021). For the study in its entirety: Peripheral blood samples were taken at initial diagnosis, before any treatment was given. A discovery cohort of about a hundred patients, fewer than 50 with Graves' ophthalmopathy and approximately 57 with stable Graves' hyperthyroidism, was used to find distinguishing TCR V-J signatures. In addition, the study compared T-cell repertoires in thyroid tissue and in blood from five to seven Graves' hyperthyroidism patients. Whether ophthalmopathy could be predicted prospectively was tested in an independent validation cohort made up of fewer than 20 hyperthyroidism patients plus 17 patients who later progressed to ophthalmopathy. The approximately 95 discovery patients were divided at random into training and test sets in a 7:3 ratio. The paper reports TCR Vbeta CDR3 sequencing of 135 peripheral blood samples: approximately 41 ophthalmopathy, 70 to 85 hyperthyroidism and 17 progressor patients. After sampling, hyperthyroidism patients received methimazole starting at 30 mg daily, and ophthalmopathy patients received high-dose intravenous methylprednisolone.

This clonotype was seen many times. Its antigen specificity is not known. Base qualities are not provided; no much larger clone lies one nucleotide away. Reading from cysteine to phenylalanine, the CDR3 counts 14 amino acids. Of the read, only the CDR3 DNA is kept; its 42 bases are in frame from base 1. Via the germline V gene, CDR1 is MNHNS and CDR2 SASEGT. After removal of 5 bases from V and 6 bases from J, the junction retains 6 bases not matched to a gene. What the research found in general, with its limitations: Sample size was not statistically predetermined, and investigators were not blinded to group allocation. Most expanded thyroid clonotypes (frequency above 0.001) were also detected in blood, a finding suggesting that blood repertoires may reflect thyroid immune responses. During validation, the model predicted progression to ophthalmopathy a median of around 6 months ahead of onset, with 70.59% sensitivity and 72.22% specificity. A 13 V-J signature model separated ophthalmopathy from stable hyperthyroidism, with just over 85% sensitivity and about 81% specificity in cross-validation and 80%/75% in testing.

Hyperthyroidism patients were newly diagnosed, with disease duration under 2 months, and aged 18 to 65 years. Exclusion was applied to patients with uncontrolled infections, other autoimmune diseases, pregnancy or lactation. Diagnoses relied on clinical symptoms, serum thyroxine and TRAb, thyroid ultrasound and orbital computed tomography. Blood from progressor patients was drawn when they were first diagnosed with hyperthyroidism, before any ophthalmopathy symptoms appeared. PBMCs were separated from roughly 10 ml of fresh peripheral blood using Ficoll-Paque density gradient centrifugation. Patients classed as progressors first received a Graves' hyperthyroidism diagnosis and then went on to develop ophthalmopathy during follow-up. Total RNA was extracted using Trizol reagent, and RNA quality was assessed on an Agilent 2100 Bioanalyzer. TCR beta CDR3 regions were amplified from RNA transcripts. A first-round RT-PCR of the TCR CDR3 used the HTBI primer set with the Qiagen OneStep RT-PCR kit. The libraries were constructed in a second round of multiplex PCR and then size-selected and purified. Sequencing of the libraries was done on an Illumina HiSeq2000 using paired-end 100 bp reads. On the authors' methods: SOAPnuke was used to process the raw data, removing reads that contained adapters or uncalled bases, had a mean Phred below 15, or lacked an exact match to the constant primer or identifier. High-quality paired reads were merged with COPE v1.2.5, and unique nucleotide sequences were defined as clonotypes. MiTCR v1.1 was used to align the clonotypes against IMGT TRBV, TRBD and TRBJ reference segments. The analysis included only V-J combinations with a frequency above 0.0001, which together covered 99% to 99.2% of the repertoires. A TCS score was defined as the ratio of F50 (clonal expansion) to E x V (chaos), with BLOSUM62-based TCRdist applied between CDR3 peptides within each V-J. Welch's t-statistics and random forest reduced fewer than 550 V-J features to 13, which were used in a naive Bayes classifier (R e1071). Using fastp trimming at Q25 and MiXCR clonotype assembly, TCRdb reanalyzed the public sequencing data and kept in-frame beta chains. Rows matching on CDR3 protein sequence are summarized as one entry with the most common DNA and genes. These V and J calls originate from TCRdb's pipeline instead of the authors' own analysis. The sample table holds approximately 270,000 distinct CDR3 sequences, of which roughly 15% were seen once. Clones ranked in the top ten supply roughly 13% of the sample.

Sequenced input: blood. The clonotype comes from a woman in her 40s with Graves' hyperthyroidism that later progressed to Graves' ophthalmopathy. The sequence is built from TRBV6-1 and TRBJ2-2; TRBD2 agrees with 7 junctional bases. The nucleotide sequence is TGTGCCAGCAGTCCTTTACGGGGGGCCGGGGAGCTGTTTTTT. This is translated as CASSPLRGAGELFF.